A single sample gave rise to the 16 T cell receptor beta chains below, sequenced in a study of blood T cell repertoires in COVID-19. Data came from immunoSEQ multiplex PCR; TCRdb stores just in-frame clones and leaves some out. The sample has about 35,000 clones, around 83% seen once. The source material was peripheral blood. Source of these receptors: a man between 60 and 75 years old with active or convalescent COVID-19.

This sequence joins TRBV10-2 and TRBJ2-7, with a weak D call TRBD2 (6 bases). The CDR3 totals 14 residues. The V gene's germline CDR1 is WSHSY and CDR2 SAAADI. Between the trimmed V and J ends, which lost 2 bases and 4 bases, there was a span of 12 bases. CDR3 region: CASSEGGKKYEQYV. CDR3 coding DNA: TGCGCCAGCAGTGAGGGCGGGAAAAAGTACGAGCAGTACGTC.

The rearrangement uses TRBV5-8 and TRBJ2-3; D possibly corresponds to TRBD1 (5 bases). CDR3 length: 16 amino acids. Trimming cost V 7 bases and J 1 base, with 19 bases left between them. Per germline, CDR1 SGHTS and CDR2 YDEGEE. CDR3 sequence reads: CASGARALKRTDTQYF. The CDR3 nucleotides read TGTGCCAGCGGGGCCCGCGCACTAAAACGCACAGATACGCAGTATTTT.

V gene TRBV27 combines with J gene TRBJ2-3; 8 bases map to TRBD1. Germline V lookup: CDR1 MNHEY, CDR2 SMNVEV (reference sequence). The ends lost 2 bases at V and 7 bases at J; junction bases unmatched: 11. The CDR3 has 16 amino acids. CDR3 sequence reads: CASSLRQGPVGNTQYF. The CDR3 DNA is TGTGCCAGCAGTTTAAGACAGGGGCCCGTGGGAAATACGCAGTATTTT.

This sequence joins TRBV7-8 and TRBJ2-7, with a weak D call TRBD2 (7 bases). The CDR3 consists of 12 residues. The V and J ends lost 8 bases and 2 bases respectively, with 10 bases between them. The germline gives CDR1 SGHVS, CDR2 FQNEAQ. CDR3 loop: CASGGGPYEQYV. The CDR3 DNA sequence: TGTGCCAGCGGGGGGGGGCCCTACGAGCAGTACGTC.

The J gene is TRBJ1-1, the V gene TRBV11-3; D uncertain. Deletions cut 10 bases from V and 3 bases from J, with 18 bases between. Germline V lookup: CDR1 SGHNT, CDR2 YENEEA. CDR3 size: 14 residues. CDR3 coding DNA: TGTGCCATCGGCGGCGTCAAAGGAGACACTGAAGCTTTCTTT. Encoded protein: CAIGGVKGDTEAFF.

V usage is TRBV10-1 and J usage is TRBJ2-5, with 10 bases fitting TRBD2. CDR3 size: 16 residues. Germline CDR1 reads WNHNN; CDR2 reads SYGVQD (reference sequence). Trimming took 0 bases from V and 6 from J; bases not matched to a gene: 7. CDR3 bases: TGCGCCAGCAGTGAGTCTCAGCGGGAGGGCCGGAAGACCCAGTACTTC. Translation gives CASSESQREGRKTQYF.

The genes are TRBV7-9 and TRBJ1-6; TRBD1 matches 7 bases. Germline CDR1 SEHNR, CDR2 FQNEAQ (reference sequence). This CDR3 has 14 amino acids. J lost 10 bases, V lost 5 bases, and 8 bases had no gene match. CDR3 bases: TGTGCCAGCAGCCAAGACAGGGTTGGATCACCCCTCCACTTT. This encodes CASSQDRVGSPLHF.

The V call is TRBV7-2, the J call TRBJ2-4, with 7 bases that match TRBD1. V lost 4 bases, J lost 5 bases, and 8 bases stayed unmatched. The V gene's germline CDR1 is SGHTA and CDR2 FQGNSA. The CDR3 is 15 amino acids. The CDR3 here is CASSYQTGYENIQYF. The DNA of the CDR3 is TGTGCCAGCAGCTATCAGACAGGGTACGAAAACATTCAGTACTTC.

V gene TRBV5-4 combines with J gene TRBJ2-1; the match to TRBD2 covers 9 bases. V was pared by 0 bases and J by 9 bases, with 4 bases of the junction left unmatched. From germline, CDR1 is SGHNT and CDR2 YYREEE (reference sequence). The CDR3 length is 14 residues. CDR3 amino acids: CASSLGSGSGEQFF. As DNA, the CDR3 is TGTGCCAGCAGCTTGGGTAGCGGGAGCGGTGAGCAGTTCTTC.

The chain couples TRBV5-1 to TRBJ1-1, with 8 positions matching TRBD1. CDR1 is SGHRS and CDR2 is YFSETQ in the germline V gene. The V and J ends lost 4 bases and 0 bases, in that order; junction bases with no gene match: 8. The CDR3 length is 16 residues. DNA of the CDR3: TGCGCCAGCAGCCCGGGACAGGCAGCTTTGAACACTGAAGCTTTCTTT. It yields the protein CASSPGQAALNTEAFF.

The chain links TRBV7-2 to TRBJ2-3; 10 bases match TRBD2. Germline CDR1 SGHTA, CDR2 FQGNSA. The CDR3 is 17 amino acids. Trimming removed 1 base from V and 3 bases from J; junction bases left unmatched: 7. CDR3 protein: CASSLVPSGSKTDTQYF. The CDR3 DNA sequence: TGTGCCAGCAGCTTAGTCCCTAGCGGGAGTAAGACAGATACGCAGTATTTT.

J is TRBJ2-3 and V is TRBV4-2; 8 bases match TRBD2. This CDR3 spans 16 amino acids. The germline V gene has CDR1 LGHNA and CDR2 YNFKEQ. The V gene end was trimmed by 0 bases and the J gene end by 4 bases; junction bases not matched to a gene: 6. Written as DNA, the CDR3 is TGTGCCAGCAGCCAAGAGCGGGGGGCCGGGCCAGATACGCAGTATTTT. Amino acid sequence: CASSQERGAGPDTQYF.

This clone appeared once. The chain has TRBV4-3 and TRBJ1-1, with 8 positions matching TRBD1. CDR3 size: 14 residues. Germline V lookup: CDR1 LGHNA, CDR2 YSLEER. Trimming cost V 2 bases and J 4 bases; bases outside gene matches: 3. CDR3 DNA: TGCGCCAGCAGCCAACAGGGGGCGGGCACTGAAGCTTTCTTT. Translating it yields CASSQQGAGTEAFF.

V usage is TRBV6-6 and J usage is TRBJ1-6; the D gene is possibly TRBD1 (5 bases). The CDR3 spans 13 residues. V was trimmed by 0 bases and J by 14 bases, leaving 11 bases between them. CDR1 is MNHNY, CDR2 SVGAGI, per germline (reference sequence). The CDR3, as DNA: TGTGCCAGCAGTTACTCCGGACACGCAGCCCTCCACTTT. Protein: CASSYSGHAALHF.

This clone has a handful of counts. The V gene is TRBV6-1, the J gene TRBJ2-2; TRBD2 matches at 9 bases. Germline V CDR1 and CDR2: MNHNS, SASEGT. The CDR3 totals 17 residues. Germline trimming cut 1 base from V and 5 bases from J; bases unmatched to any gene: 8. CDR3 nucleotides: TGTGCCAGCAGTGAAGTGGCGGGAGGGGGCGCAACCGGGGAGCTGTTTTTT. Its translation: CASSEVAGGGATGELFF.

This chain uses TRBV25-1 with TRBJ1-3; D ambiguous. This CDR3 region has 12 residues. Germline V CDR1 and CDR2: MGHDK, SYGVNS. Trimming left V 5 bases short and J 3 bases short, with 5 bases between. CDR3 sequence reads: CASSPGGNTIYF. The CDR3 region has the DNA TGTGCCAGCAGTCCCGGTGGAAACACCATATATTTT. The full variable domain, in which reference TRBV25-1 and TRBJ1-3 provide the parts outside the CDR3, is EADIYQTPRYLVIGTGKKITLECSQTMGHDKMYWYQQDPGMELHLIHYSYGVNSTEKGDLSSESTVSRIRTEHFPLTLESARPSHTSQYLCASSPGGNTIYFGEGSWLTVV.